By share, the clone carrying this TCR beta chain counts as medium-sized. Its specificity is not known. The data were taken from a study of type 1 regulatory T cells. TCRdb analysed the reads with MiXCR anew, one entry per CDR3 protein. The data show just over 3,000 distinct CDR3 sequences, around 8% seen once. The TCR sequence derives from a human donor in good health. Sequencing was carried out using cultured T cells, either the whole culture or a sorted T cell fraction (not recorded which).

This chain's CDR3 is CASSRRLAQSSYEQYF. The CDR3 DNA is TGTGCCAGCAGTCGCCGACTAGCGCAGAGCTCCTACGAGCAGTACTTC. The V and J genes are TRBV27 and TRBJ2-7; TRBD2 agrees at 8 bases. The length of the CDR3 is 16 residues. V shed 5 bases and J 0 bases; nucleotides not matched to a gene: 9. Germline V gives CDR1 MNHEY, CDR2 SMNVEV (reference sequence).